One and the same sample provided the 21 T cell receptor beta chains below, sequenced in a study of response to subunit inactivated influenza vaccine. MiXCR was run by TCRdb on the RT-PCR reads, yielding one entry per CDR3 protein. The sample lists roughly 620,000 distinct CDR3 sequences, about 10% occurring once. These sequences were also reported in another study, on T cells expressing NK-cell markers. That study adds: Making the TCR beta cDNA relied on 5'RACE template switching with UMIs.

This sample comprised PBMCs from blood, obtained on the day of vaccination. These receptors all come from a man aged 45-65 years who received an inactivated influenza vaccine.

V and J are TRBV10-3 and TRBJ1-6; D is undetermined. This CDR3 is 12 amino acids long. Trimming removed 3 bases from V and 9 bases from J, with 6 bases in between. Germline V gives CDR1 ENHRY, CDR2 SYGVKD. CDR3 bases: TGTGCCATCAGTGACGAAATTTCACCCCTCCACTTT. It yields the protein CAISDEISPLHF.

The rearrangement joins TRBV7-3 to TRBJ2-2; 11 bases agree with TRBD1. Unmatched junction bases numbered 4, after V lost 3 bases and J lost 4 bases. Germline CDR1 reads SGHTA; CDR2 reads FQGTGA. The CDR3 has 16 amino acids. This chain's CDR3 is CASSLRGQGVTGELFF. The CDR3 DNA reads as TGTGCCAGCAGCTTGAGGGGACAGGGGGTCACCGGGGAGCTGTTTTTT. The whole variable domain, remainder taken from reference TRBV7-3 and TRBJ2-2, is GAGVSQTPSNKVTEKGKYVELRCDPISGHTALYWYRQSLGQGPEFLIYFQGTGAADDSGLPNDRFFAVRPEGSVSTLKIQRTERGDSAVYLCASSLRGQGVTGELFFGEGSRLTVL.

This rearrangement joins TRBV3-1 to TRBJ1-5; no clear D. The CDR3 consists of 18 residues. The ends were cut back, 1 base at V and 1 base at J, with 17 bases in the middle. Germline CDR1 LGHDT, CDR2 YNNKEL (reference sequence). CDR3 protein: CASSQVPPRLGSNQPQHF. CDR3 sequence (DNA): TGTGCCAGCAGCCAAGTTCCCCCCCGTCTAGGGAGCAATCAGCCCCAGCATTTT.

The genes are TRBV18 and TRBJ1-1; D gene unclear. CDR3 size: 15 residues. Germline-derived CDR1 and CDR2 are KGHSH and LQKENI. V lost 1 base, J lost 0 bases, and 9 bases lay in between. The CDR3 DNA follows: TGTGCCAGCTCACCACTGGTAGACATGAACACTGAAGCTTTCTTT. It specifies CASSPLVDMNTEAFF.

This clonotype was picked up a small number of times. The chain joins TRBV7-2 to TRBJ2-4; D is undetermined. The CDR3 covers 17 residues. Trimming shortened V by 1 base and J by 1 base, and 14 bases separated the two germline ends. Looked up from germline, CDR1 is SGHTA and CDR2 is FQGNSA. CDR3 coding DNA: TGTGCCAGCAGCTTAGGCTTCGGGCGGCTGGCCAAAAACATTCAGTACTTC. Amino acid sequence: CASSLGFGRLAKNIQYF. Combining the CDR3 with reference TRBV7-2 and TRBJ2-4 gives the whole variable domain GAGVSQSPSNKVTEKGKDVELRCDPISGHTALYWYRQSLGQGLEFLIYFQGNSAPDKSGLPSDRFSAERTGGSVSTLTIQRTQQEDSAVYLCASSLGFGRLAKNIQYFGAGTRLSVL.

This clonotype was detected only a few times. This chain links TRBV20-1 with TRBJ2-3; 7 nucleotides line up with TRBD2. The ends lost 5 bases at V and 2 bases at J; junction bases unmatched: 4. The length of the CDR3 is 13 residues. Germline CDR1 is DFQATT and CDR2 is SNEGSKA (reference sequence). DNA of the CDR3: TGCAGTGCTCCGGGGGGAACCACAGATACGCAGTATTTT. Translating gives CSAPGGTTDTQYF.

This clonotype was detected many times. This CDR3 is CASSVVGGGYNEQFF. CDR3 DNA: TGTGCCAGCAGCGTAGTCGGAGGGGGTTACAATGAGCAGTTCTTC. V is TRBV9 and J is TRBJ2-1; D is perhaps TRBD1 or TRBD2 (6 bases each). Trimming stripped 0 bases from V and 4 bases from J, with 11 bases between. This CDR3 comprises 15 residues. Germline CDR1 and CDR2: SGDLS and YYNGEE.

V is TRBV4-1 and J is TRBJ2-1, with TRBD2 matching over 8 bases. CDR1 is MGHRA and CDR2 is YSYEKL in the germline V gene. Germline trimming cut 2 bases from V and 5 bases from J; bases unmatched to any gene: 5. The CDR3 covers 15 residues. The CDR3 region is CASSQLMRGDNEQFF. The DNA of the CDR3 is TGCGCCAGCAGCCAATTAATGCGGGGGGACAATGAGCAGTTCTTC.

This clonotype showed up just a few times. The chain joins TRBV13 to TRBJ2-7, with TRBD1 matching 7 bases. The CDR3 totals 15 residues. Germline trimming cut 5 bases from V and 5 bases from J; bases unmatched to any gene: 12. Germline V CDR1 and CDR2: PRHDT, FYEKMQ (reference sequence). Here the CDR3 DNA reads TGTGCCAGCAGCCGTTCGGGACAGAAATCCCACGAGCAGTACTTC. Its translation: CASSRSGQKSHEQYF. Complete variable domain (other parts from reference TRBV13 and TRBJ2-7): AAGVIQSPRHLIKEKRETATLKCYPIPRHDTVYWYQQGPGQDPQFLISFYEKMQSDKGSIPDRFSAQQFSDYHSELNMSSLELGDSALYFCASSRSGQKSHEQYFGPGTRLTVT.

This clonotype has only a few counts. J is TRBJ2-5 and V is TRBV6-5; D may be TRBD2 (5 bases). Trimming took 2 bases from V and 5 from J, leaving 15 bases between them. This CDR3 region has 15 residues. Germline CDR1 MNHEY, CDR2 SVGAGI. CDR3 amino acids: CASSYSRDGWETQYF. The DNA of the CDR3 is TGTGCCAGCAGTTACAGCCGGGATGGGTGGGAGACCCAGTACTTC.

In its sample, this clonotype was seen a few times. V and J are TRBV29-1 and TRBJ2-7, with 13 bases identical to TRBD2. Looked up from germline, CDR1 is SQVTM and CDR2 is ANQGSEA. V shed 4 bases, J shed 4 bases, and the junction held 1 base outside the gene matches. The CDR3 has 13 residues. In DNA form, the CDR3 reads TGCAGCGTTGTGGGACTAGCGGGATACGAGCAGTACTTC. Its translation is CSVVGLAGYEQYF.

The genes are TRBV12-3 or TRBV12-4 and TRBJ1-1, with D uncertain. V lost 4 bases to trimming and J lost 0 bases, with 12 bases between them. This CDR3 region has 15 residues. CDR3 residues: CASSSRRGVNTEAFF. CDR3 DNA: TGTGCCAGCAGTTCCCGACGTGGGGTGAACACTGAAGCTTTCTTT.

The V and J genes are TRBV11-2 and TRBJ2-5; weak D call: TRBD1 (7 bases). Between the trimmed V and J ends, which lost 7 bases and 7 bases, there was a span of 16 bases. The V gene's germline CDR1 is SGHAT and CDR2 FQNNGV. CDR3 length equals 13 residues. CDR3 in amino acids: CASTGGTAATQYF. CDR3 DNA: TGTGCCAGCACCGGCGGGACAGCGGCGACCCAGTACTTC. Looking up the rest from reference TRBV11-2 and TRBJ2-5 gives the full variable domain: EAGVAQSPRYKIIEKRQSVAFWCNPISGHATLYWYQQILGQGPKLLIQFQNNGVVDDSQLPKDRFSAERLKGVDSTLKIQPAKLEDSAVYLCASTGGTAATQYFGPGTRLLVL.

J is TRBJ2-5 and V is TRBV3-1, with 8 bases matching TRBD1. Germline assignment: CDR1 LGHDT and CDR2 YNNKEL (reference sequence). This CDR3 has 14 amino acids. Germline trimming cut 0 bases from V and 7 bases from J; bases unmatched to any gene: 4. CDR3 bases: TGTGCCAGCAGCCAAGACCAGGGGGCGACGACCCAGTACTTC. This encodes CASSQDQGATTQYF.

The CDR3 DNA reads TGCGCCAGCAGCTTAGGGACAGGGGAAACCACTGAAGCTTTCTTT. The encoded protein is CASSLGTGETTEAFF. This chain joins TRBV5-1 and TRBJ1-1; 10 nucleotides agree with TRBD1. The germline gives CDR1 SGHRS, CDR2 YFSETQ. Trimming at V came to 2 bases and at J to 4 bases, leaving 5 bases not matched to a gene. This CDR3 has 15 amino acids.

This chain joins TRBV28 and TRBJ1-2, with no clear D. V gave up 8 bases and J gave up 4 bases, with 14 bases separating them. The CDR3 loop spans 13 amino acids. Looked up from germline, CDR1 is MDHEN and CDR2 is SYDVKM. DNA of the CDR3: TGTGCCAGCGAGACCGACGAAGTCTATGGCTACACCTTC. Its protein product is CASETDEVYGYTF.

The sample holds a few counts of this clonotype. The chain is built from TRBV24-1 and TRBJ2-3; tentatively, D is TRBD1 (6 bases). V lost 2 bases and J lost 2, with 10 bases in between. The germline gives CDR1 KGHDR, CDR2 SFDVKD. The CDR3 runs to 15 residues. As DNA, the CDR3 is TGTGCCACCAGTGATTCGGACAGCAACACAGATACGCAGTATTTT. Protein: CATSDSDSNTDTQYF.

Only a few counts were recorded for this clonotype. The chain recombines TRBV12-3 or TRBV12-4 with TRBJ2-7; D is undetermined. The ends were cut back, 7 bases at V and 0 bases at J, with 16 bases in the middle. CDR3 length: 15 amino acids. The CDR3 DNA reads TGTGCCAGCACCACAAGCCCCCCTGACTCCTACGAGCAGTACTTC. Its protein is CASTTSPPDSYEQYF.

This clonotype is a singleton in its sample. The rearrangement joins TRBV25-1 to TRBJ1-2, with D hard to call. The CDR3 has 13 amino acids. CDR1 MGHDK and CDR2 SYGVNS come from the germline V gene. Trimming removed 3 bases at V and 6 bases at J, with 11 bases between. In DNA form, the CDR3 reads TGTGCCAGCAGTGAGACCGCGGCGAATGGCTACACCTTC. Its translation is CASSETAANGYTF.

The chain combines TRBV11-1 with TRBJ2-7, with 10 bases fitting TRBD1. Germline V gene sequence: CDR1 SGHAT, CDR2 FQDESV (reference sequence). There are 19 residues in the CDR3. Unmatched junction bases numbered 17, after V lost 4 bases and J lost 2 bases. The CDR3, as DNA: TGTGCCAGCAGCTCGACAGGGGGCCCCCTACGGGGGGGCACCTACGAGCAGTACTTC. This encodes CASSSTGGPLRGGTYEQYF. The entire variable domain, with the rest obtained from reference TRBV11-1 and TRBJ2-7, is as follows: EAEVAQSPRYKITEKSQAVAFWCDPISGHATLYWYRQILGQGPELLVQFQDESVVDDSQLPKDRFSAERLKGVDSTLKIQPAELGDSAMYLCASSSTGGPLRGGTYEQYFGPGTRLTVT.

This clonotype was detected only a few times. This chain joins TRBV7-6 and TRBJ2-1; D is possibly TRBD1 or TRBD2 (6 bases each). V was trimmed by 5 bases and J by 5 bases, leaving 10 bases between them. The CDR3 is 13 amino acids. Germline V gene lookup returns CDR1 SGHVS and CDR2 FNYEAQ. CDR3 loop: CASSGGLNNEQFF. The CDR3 nucleotides read TGTGCCAGCAGCGGGGGGCTAAACAATGAGCAGTTCTTC.